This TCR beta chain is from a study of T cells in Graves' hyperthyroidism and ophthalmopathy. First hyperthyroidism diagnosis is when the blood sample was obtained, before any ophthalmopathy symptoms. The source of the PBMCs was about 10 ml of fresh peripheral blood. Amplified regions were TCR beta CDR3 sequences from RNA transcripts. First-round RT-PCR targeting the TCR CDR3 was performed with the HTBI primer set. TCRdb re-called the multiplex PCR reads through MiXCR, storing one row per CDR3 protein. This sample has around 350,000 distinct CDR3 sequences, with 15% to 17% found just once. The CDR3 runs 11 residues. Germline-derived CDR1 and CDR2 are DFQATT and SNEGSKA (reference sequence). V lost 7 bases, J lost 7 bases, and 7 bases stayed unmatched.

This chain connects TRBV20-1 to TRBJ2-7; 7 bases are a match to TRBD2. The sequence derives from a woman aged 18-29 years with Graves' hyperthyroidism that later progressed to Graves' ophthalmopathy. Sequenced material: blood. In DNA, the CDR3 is TGCAGTGGTCGGGAGGTGTGGGAGCAGTACTTC. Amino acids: CSGREVWEQYF.